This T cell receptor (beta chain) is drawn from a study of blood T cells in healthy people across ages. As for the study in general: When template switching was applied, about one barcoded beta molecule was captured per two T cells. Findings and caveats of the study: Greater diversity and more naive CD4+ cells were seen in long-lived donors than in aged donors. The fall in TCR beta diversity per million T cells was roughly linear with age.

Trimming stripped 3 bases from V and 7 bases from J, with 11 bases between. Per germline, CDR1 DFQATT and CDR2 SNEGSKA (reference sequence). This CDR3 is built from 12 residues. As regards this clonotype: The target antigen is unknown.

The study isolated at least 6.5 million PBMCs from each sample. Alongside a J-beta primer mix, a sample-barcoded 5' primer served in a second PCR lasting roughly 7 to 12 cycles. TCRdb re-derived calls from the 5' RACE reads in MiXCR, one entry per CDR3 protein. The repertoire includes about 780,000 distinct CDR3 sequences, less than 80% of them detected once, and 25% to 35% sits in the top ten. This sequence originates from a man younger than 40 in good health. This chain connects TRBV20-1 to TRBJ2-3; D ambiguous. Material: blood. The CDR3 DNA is TGCAGTGCTAGGCCAGATTCTAATACGCAGTATTTT. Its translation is CSARPDSNTQYF.